The present entry profiles one TCR beta chain with its context. Profiling relied on immunoSEQ multiplex PCR, and the TCRdb table lists in-frame clones only, not all of them. This sample carries over 130,000 clones, around 87% of them seen once, and the ten largest clones take under 7%. The CDR3 runs 16 residues. The germline V and J ends were trimmed by 0 bases and 0 bases, with 9 bases remaining between them. The sample belongs to a study of blood T cell repertoires in COVID-19. The overall study: Donors in the United States, Italy and Spain gave samples during acute or convalescent COVID-19. From T cells, B-cell-depleted T cells, or PBMCs came the material, which was cDNA or gDNA.

The sequenced sample was peripheral blood. This receptor was obtained from a human donor in a cohort sampled during active COVID-19. The chain has TRBV23-1 and TRBJ2-1, with no clear D. TRBV23-1 is sorted into the ORF group, with uncertain function. CDR3 sequence: CASSQSKQSSYNEQFF. CDR3 DNA sequence: TGCGCCAGCAGTCAATCGAAGCAAAGCTCCTACAATGAGCAGTTCTTC.